This record looks at one TCR beta chain sequence and its context. The data originate from a study of untreated major depressive disorder. TCRdb's copy holds only in-frame clones and misses some; the assay was immunoSEQ multiplex PCR. The sample has roughly 22,000 clones, just under 90% seen once. CDR1 is MNHEY, CDR2 SMNVEV, per germline (reference sequence). The germline V and J ends were trimmed by 2 bases and 5 bases, with 9 bases remaining between them. There are 13 residues in the CDR3. The chain links TRBV27 to TRBJ1-2; D gene unclear. This receptor was taken from a middle-aged woman in good health. The sequenced material came from CD4+ T cells from PBMCs. This CDR3 reads CASSLAGSYGYTF. CDR3 DNA: TGTGCCAGCAGTTTAGCGGGTAGTTATGGCTACACCTTC.